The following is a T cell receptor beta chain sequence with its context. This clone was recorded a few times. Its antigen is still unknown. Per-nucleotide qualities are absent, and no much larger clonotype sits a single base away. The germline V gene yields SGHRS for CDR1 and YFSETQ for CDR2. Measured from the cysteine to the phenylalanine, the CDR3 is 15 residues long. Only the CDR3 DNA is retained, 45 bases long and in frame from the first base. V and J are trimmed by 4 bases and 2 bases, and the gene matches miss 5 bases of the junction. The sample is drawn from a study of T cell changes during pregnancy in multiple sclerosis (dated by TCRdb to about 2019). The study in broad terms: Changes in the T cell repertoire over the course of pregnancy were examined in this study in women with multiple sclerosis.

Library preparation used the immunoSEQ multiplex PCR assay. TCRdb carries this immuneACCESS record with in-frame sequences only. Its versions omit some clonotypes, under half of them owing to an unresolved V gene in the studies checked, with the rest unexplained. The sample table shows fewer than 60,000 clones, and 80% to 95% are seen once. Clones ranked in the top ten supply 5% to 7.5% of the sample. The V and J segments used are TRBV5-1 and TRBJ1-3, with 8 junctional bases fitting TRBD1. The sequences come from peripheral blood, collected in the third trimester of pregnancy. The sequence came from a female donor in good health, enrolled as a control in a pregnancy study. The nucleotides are TGCGCCAGCAGCAAGGGGACAGGCCCTGGAAACACCATATATTTT. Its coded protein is CASSKGTGPGNTIYF. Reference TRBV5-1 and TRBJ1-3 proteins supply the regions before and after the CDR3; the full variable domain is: KAGVTQTPRYLIKTRGQQVTLSCSPISGHRSVSWYQQTPGQGLQFLFEYFSETQRNKGNFPGRFSGRQFSNSRSEMNVSTLELGDSALYLCASSKGTGPGNTIYFGEGSWLTVV.